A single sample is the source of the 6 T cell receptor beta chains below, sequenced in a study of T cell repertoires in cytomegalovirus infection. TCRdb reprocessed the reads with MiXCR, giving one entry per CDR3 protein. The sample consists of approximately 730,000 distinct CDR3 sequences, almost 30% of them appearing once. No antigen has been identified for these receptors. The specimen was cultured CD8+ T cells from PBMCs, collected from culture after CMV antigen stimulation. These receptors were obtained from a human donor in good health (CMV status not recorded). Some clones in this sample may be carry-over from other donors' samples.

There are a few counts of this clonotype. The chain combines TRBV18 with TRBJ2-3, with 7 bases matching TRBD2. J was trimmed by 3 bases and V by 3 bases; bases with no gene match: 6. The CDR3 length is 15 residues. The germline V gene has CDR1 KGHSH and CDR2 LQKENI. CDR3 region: CASSPLAGETDTQYF. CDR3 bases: TGTGCCAGCTCACCGCTCGCGGGGGAGACAGATACGCAGTATTTT.

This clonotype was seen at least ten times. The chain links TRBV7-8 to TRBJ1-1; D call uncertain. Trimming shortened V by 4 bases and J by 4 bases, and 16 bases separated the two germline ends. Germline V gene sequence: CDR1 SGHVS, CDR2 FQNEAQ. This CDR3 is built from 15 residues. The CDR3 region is CASSSPPLGSTEAFF. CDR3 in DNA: TGTGCCAGCAGCTCCCCCCCCCTGGGGAGCACTGAAGCTTTCTTT.

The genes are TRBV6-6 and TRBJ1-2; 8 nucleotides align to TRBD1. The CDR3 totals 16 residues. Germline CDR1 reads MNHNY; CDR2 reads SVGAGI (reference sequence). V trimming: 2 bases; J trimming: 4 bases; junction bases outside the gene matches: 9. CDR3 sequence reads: CASSYRTGPLGYGYTF. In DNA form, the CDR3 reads TGTGCCAGCAGTTACCGGACAGGGCCTTTAGGCTATGGCTACACCTTC.

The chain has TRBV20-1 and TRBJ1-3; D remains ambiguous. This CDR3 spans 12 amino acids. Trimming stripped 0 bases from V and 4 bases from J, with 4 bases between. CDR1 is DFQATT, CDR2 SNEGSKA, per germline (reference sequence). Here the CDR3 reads CSARDRGNTIYF. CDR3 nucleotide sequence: TGCAGTGCTAGAGATCGAGGAAACACCATATATTTT.

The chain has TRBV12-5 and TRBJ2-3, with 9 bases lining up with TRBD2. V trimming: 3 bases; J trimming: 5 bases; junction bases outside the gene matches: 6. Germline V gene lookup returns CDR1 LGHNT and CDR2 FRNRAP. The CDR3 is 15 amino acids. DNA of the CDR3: TGTGCTAGTGGTTTTCATAGCGGGGGTTTAGATACGCAGTATTTT. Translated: CASGFHSGGLDTQYF.

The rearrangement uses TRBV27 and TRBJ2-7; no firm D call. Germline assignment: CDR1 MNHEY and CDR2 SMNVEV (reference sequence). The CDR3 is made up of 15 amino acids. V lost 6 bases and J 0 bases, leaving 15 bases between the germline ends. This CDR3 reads CASSRYLGNSYEQYV. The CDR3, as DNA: TGTGCCAGCAGCCGCTACCTGGGCAACTCCTACGAGCAGTACGTC.